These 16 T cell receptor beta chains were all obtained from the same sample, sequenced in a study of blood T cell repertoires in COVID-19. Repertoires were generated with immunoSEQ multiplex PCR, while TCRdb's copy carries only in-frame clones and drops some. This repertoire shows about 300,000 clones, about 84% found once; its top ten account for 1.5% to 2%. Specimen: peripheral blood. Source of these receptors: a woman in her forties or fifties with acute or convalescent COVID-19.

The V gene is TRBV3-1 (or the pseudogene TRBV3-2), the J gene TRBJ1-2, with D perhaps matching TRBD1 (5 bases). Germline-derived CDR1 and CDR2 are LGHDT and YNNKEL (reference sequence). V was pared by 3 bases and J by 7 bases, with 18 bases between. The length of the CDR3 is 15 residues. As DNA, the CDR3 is TGTGCCAGCAGCCAGGGAGGGGCAGGGCATCGTGGCTACACCTTC. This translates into CASSQGGAGHRGYTF.

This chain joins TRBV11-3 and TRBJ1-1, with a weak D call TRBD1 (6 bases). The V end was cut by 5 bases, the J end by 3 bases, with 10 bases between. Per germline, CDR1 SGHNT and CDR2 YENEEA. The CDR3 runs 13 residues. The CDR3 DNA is TGTGCCAGCAGCGTACAGGGTGACACTGAAGCTTTCTTT. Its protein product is CASSVQGDTEAFF. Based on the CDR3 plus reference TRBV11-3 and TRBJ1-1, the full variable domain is EAGVVQSPRYKIIEKKQPVAFWCNPISGHNTLYWYLQNLGQGPELLIRYENEEAVDDSQLPKDRFSAERLKGVDSTLKIQPAELGDSAVYLCASSVQGDTEAFFGQGTRLTVV.

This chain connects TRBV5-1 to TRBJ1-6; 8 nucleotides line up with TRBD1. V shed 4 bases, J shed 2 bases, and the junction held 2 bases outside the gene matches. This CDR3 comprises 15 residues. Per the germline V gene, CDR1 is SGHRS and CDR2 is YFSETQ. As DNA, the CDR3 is TGCGCCAGCAGCCAGACAGGGGCCTATAATTCACCCCTCCACTTT. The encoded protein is CASSQTGAYNSPLHF.

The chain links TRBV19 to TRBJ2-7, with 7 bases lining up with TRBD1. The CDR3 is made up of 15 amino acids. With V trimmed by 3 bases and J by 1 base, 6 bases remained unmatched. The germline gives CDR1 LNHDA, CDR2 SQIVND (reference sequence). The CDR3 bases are TGTGCCAGTAGTATCCGTCCGGGACAGTCCTACGAGCAGTACTTC. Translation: CASSIRPGQSYEQYF.

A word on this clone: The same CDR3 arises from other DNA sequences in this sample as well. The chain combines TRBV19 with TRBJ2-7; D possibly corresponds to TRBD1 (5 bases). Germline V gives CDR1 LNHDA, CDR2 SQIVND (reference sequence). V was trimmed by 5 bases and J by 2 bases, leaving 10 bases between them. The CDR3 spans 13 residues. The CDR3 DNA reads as TGTGCCAGTAGTCCTGACAGTACCTACGAGCAGTACTTC. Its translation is CASSPDSTYEQYF.

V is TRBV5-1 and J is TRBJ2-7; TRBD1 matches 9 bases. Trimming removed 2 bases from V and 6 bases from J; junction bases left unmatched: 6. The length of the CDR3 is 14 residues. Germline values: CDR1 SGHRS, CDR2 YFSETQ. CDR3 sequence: CASSFPGQGTEQYF. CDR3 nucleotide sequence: TGCGCCAGCAGCTTTCCGGGACAGGGTACCGAGCAGTACTTC.

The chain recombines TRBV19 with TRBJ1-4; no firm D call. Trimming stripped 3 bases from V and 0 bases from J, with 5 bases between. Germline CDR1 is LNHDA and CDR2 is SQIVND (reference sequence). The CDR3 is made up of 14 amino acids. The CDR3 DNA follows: TGTGCCAGTAGTATCAGTTCAACTAATGAAAAACTGTTTTTT. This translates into CASSISSTNEKLFF.

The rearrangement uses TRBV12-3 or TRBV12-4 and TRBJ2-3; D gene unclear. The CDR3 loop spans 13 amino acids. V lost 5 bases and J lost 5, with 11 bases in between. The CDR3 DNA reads TGTGCCAGCAGTGAGGAGACGAGAGATACGCAGTATTTT. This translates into CASSEETRDTQYF.

CDR3 sequence reads: CASKSLGGYAQYF. The CDR3 bases are TGTGCCAGCAAAAGTCTAGGCGGGTATGCGCAGTACTTC. The J gene is TRBJ2-7, the V gene TRBV5-8, with D perhaps matching TRBD2 (5 bases). Germline CDR1 is SGHTS and CDR2 is YDEGEE. V lost 6 bases and J 9 bases, leaving 19 bases between the germline ends. CDR3 size: 13 residues.

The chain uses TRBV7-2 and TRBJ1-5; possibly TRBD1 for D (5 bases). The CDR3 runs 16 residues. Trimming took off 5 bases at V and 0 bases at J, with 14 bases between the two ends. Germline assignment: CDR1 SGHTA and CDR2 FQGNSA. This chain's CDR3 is CASSPEGTGSNQPQHF. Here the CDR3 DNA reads TGTGCCAGCAGCCCGGAGGGTACAGGTAGCAATCAGCCCCAGCATTTT.

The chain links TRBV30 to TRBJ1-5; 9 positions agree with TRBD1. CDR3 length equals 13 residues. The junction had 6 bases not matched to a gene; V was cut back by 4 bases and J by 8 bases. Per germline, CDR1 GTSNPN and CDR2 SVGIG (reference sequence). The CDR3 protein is CAWNRDREKPQHF. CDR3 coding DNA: TGTGCCTGGAATCGGGACAGGGAGAAGCCCCAGCATTTT.

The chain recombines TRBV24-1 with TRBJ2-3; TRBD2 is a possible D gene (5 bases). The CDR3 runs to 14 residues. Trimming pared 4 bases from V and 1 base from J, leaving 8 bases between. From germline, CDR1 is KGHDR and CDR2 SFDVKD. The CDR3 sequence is CATSDQEGTDTQYF. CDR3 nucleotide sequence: TGTGCCACCAGTGACCAGGAGGGCACAGATACGCAGTATTTT.

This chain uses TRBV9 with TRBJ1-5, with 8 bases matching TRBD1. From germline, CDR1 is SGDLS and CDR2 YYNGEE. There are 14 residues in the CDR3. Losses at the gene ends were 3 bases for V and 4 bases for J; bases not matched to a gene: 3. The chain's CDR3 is CASSARTGNQPQHF. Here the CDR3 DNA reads TGTGCCAGCAGCGCCCGGACAGGGAATCAGCCCCAGCATTTT.

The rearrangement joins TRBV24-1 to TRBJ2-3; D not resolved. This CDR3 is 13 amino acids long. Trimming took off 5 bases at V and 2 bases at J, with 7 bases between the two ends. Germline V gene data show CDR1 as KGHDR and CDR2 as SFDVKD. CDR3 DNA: TGTGCCACCAGTGTGGAGTTCACAGATACGCAGTATTTT. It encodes CATSVEFTDTQYF.

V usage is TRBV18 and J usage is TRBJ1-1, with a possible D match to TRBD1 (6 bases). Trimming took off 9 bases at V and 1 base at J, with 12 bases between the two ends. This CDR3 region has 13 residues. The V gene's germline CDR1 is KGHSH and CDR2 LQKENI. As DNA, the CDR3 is TGTGCCAGTCACAGGGACCAGAACACTGAAGCTTTCTTT. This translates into CASHRDQNTEAFF.

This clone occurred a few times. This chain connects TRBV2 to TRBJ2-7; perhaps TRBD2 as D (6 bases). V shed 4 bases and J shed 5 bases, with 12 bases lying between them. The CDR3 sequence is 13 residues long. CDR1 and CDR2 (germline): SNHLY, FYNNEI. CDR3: CASSATGVNEQYF. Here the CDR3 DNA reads TGTGCCAGCAGTGCGACGGGGGTGAACGAGCAGTACTTC. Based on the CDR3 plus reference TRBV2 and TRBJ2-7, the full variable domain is EPEVTQTPSHQVTQMGQEVILRCVPISNHLYFYWYRQILGQKVEFLVSFYNNEISEKSEIFDDQFSVERPDGSNFTLKIRSTKLEDSAMYFCASSATGVNEQYFGPGTRLTVT.